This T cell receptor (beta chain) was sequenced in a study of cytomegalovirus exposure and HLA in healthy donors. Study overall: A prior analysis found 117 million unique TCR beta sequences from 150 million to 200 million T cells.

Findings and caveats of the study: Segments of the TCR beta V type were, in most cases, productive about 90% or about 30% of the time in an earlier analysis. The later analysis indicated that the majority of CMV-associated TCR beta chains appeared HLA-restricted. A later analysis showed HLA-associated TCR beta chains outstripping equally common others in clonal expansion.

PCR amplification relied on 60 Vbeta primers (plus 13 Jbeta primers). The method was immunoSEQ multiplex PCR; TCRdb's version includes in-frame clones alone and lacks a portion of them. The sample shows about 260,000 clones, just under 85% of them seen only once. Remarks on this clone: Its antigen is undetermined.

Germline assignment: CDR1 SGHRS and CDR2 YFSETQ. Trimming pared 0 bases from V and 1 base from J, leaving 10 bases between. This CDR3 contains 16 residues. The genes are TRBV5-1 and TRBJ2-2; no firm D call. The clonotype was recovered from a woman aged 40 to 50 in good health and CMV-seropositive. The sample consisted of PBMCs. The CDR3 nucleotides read TGCGCCAGCAGCTTGGGGGTAGCTGAGAACACCGGGGAGCTGTTTTTT. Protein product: CASSLGVAENTGELFF.